These 30 T cell receptor beta chains were all obtained from the same sample, sequenced in a study of regulatory T cells in long-lasting Graves disease. HTBI primers from iRepertoire and Arm-PCR of CDR3 regions yielded the TCR beta libraries. TCRdb recomputed calls from the multiplex PCR reads with MiXCR, one row per CDR3 protein. The table lists around 250,000 distinct CDR3 sequences, 20% of them singletons. The time point denotes: newly diagnosed GD, antithyroid drugs for less than 3 months. There was RNA extracted from PBMCs, and the TCR library was made from it. The source was peripheral blood mononuclear cells (PBMCs), collected at new diagnosis, from a patient treated with antithyroid drugs. Receptors were obtained from a female donor with Graves disease.

This clonotype occurred a few times. This chain links TRBV6-2 or TRBV6-3 with TRBJ2-4; TRBD2 is a possible D gene (5 bases). Trimming removed 2 bases from V and 0 bases from J, with 17 bases in between. The length of the CDR3 is 18 residues. Germline V lookup: CDR1 MNHEY, CDR2 SVGEGT. The CDR3 coding sequence is TGTGCCAGCAGTTACCCCCGGGCCGCCGGGGTAGCCAAAAACATTCAGTACTTC. This sequence encodes CASSYPRAAGVAKNIQYF.

This clonotype was picked up many times. The chain recombines TRBV11-3 with TRBJ2-5, with D hard to call. The V end was cut by 5 bases, the J end by 3 bases, with 10 bases between. Germline CDR1 SGHNT, CDR2 YENEEA. The CDR3 extends over 13 amino acids. In DNA, the CDR3 is TGTGCCAGCAGCCGTCAGCTGAAAGAGACCCAGTACTTC. The encoded protein is CASSRQLKETQYF.

As regards this clonotype: At one end, the junction sequence differs from germline, possibly due to a read error. The chain combines TRBV7-6 with TRBJ2-2; D not resolved. The length of the CDR3 is 16 residues. The germline gives CDR1 SGHVS, CDR2 FNYEAQ. The CDR3 reads CASRVNGLPNTRELFF. The CDR3 bases are TGTGCCAGCAGGGTTAATGGGTTGCCGAACACCAGGGAGCTGTTTTTT.

This clonotype was recorded at least ten times. The V and J genes are TRBV28 and TRBJ1-5, with 7 bases fitting TRBD1. With V trimmed by 5 bases and J by 5 bases, 9 bases remained unmatched. CDR1 is MDHEN and CDR2 is SYDVKM in the germline V gene. The CDR3 is made up of 15 amino acids. CDR3 amino acids: CASSRGQGGHQPQHF. DNA of the CDR3: TGTGCCAGCAGTAGGGGGCAGGGGGGGCATCAGCCCCAGCATTTT.

This clonotype appeared many times. This chain links TRBV28 with TRBJ1-1; TRBD1 matches at 7 bases. The CDR3 is made up of 16 amino acids. V shed 5 bases, J shed 10 bases, and the junction held 19 bases outside the gene matches. CDR1 is MDHEN and CDR2 is SYDVKM in the germline V gene. The DNA of the CDR3 is TGTGCCAGCAGTCCCGGGACAGCTACCATCAAGAGGGTAGCTTTCTTT. This gives the protein CASSPGTATIKRVAFF.

The rearrangement joins TRBV7-3 to TRBJ2-7, with TRBD2 matching 9 bases. The CDR3 has 15 amino acids. CDR1 SGHTA and CDR2 FQGTGA come from the germline V gene. J lost 4 bases, V lost 2 bases, and 6 bases had no gene match. DNA for the CDR3: TGTGCCAGCAGCTTAGATAACAGCGGGAGGTACGAGCAGTACTTC. It codes for CASSLDNSGRYEQYF.

The chain links TRBV11-2 to TRBJ2-7, with D perhaps matching TRBD1 (5 bases). Germline V gene lookup returns CDR1 SGHAT and CDR2 FQNNGV. V was trimmed by 3 bases and J by 6 bases, leaving 15 bases between them. The CDR3 sequence is 14 residues long. The DNA of the CDR3 is TGTGCCAGCAGCTTGTTAGGGATGGACATCGAGCAGTACTTC. Amino acid sequence: CASSLLGMDIEQYF. Full variable domain (missing parts from reference TRBV11-2 and TRBJ2-7): EAGVAQSPRYKIIEKRQSVAFWCNPISGHATLYWYQQILGQGPKLLIQFQNNGVVDDSQLPKDRFSAERLKGVDSTLKIQPAKLEDSAVYLCASSLLGMDIEQYFGPGTRLTVT.

In its sample, this clonotype was seen many times. The chain combines TRBV7-8 with TRBJ1-2; 10 bases line up with TRBD1. The CDR3 totals 15 residues. V lost 1 base and J lost 8; bases outside the gene matches: 7. Per the germline V gene, CDR1 is SGHVS and CDR2 is FQNEAQ. As DNA, the CDR3 is TGTGCCAGCAGCTTAGAGGGGACAGGGGTCGGCGGCTACACCTTC. Its translation is CASSLEGTGVGGYTF.

The table lists this clonotype with many counts. The V gene is TRBV6-1, the J gene TRBJ2-1; D is ambiguous. V was cut by 3 bases and J by 5 bases, with 5 bases left in between. The germline gives CDR1 MNHNS, CDR2 SASEGT. This CDR3 has 12 residues. DNA for the CDR3: TGTGCCAGCAGTGATGGCAACAATGAGCAGTTCTTC. It codes for CASSDGNNEQFF.

In this sample, this clonotype turned up many times. The chain links TRBV20-1 to TRBJ1-5, with D uncertain. The CDR3 contains 12 residues. Germline-derived CDR1 and CDR2 are DFQATT and SNEGSKA (reference sequence). CDR3 sequence reads: CSGYRGNQPQHF. CDR3 DNA: TGCAGCGGTTATCGGGGCAATCAGCCCCAGCATTTT.

At least ten counts were recorded for this clonotype. The J gene is TRBJ2-7, the V gene TRBV19, with D unclear. This CDR3 is 13 amino acids long. Germline V gene data show CDR1 as LNHDA and CDR2 as SQIVND (reference sequence). V was clipped by 3 bases and J by 5 bases, with 11 bases between them. As DNA, the CDR3 is TGTGCCAGTAGTATTGGTCAGGTCGACGAGCAGTACTTC. Translated: CASSIGQVDEQYF.

In this sample, this clonotype is medium-sized. The chain uses TRBV9 and TRBJ2-7; TRBD2 matches at 7 bases. The junction had 6 bases not matched to a gene; V was cut back by 4 bases and J by 2 bases. There are 14 residues in the CDR3. From germline, CDR1 is SGDLS and CDR2 YYNGEE. CDR3 DNA: TGTGCCAGCAGCCCTAGTGGGGGGGCCTACGAGCAGTACTTC. Translation: CASSPSGGAYEQYF. Using reference TRBV9 and TRBJ2-7 for the parts outside the CDR3, the full variable domain is DSGVTQTPKHLITATGQRVTLRCSPRSGDLSVYWYQQSLDQGLQFLIQYYNGEERAKGNILERFSAQQFPDLHSELNLSSLELGDSALYFCASSPSGGAYEQYFGPGTRLTVT.

In the case of this clonotype: A much larger clone lies one base from this, so it may be a read error. The gene calls are TRBV4-1 and TRBJ2-3; D is unresolved. The CDR3 runs 15 residues. Germline V gene lookup returns CDR1 MGHRA and CDR2 YSYEKL. For the CDR3, the DNA is TGCGCCAGCAGCCAAGATAGGCCTGGAAAAGATACGAAGTATTTT. Protein product: CASSQDRPGKDTKYF.

This clonotype was detected many times. The chain carries TRBV18 and TRBJ2-7, with D perhaps matching TRBD2 (5 bases). In germline, CDR1 is KGHSH, CDR2 LQKENI. V was shortened by 0 bases and J by 5 bases, with 11 bases between the two germline ends. The CDR3 consists of 14 residues. The CDR3 region has the DNA TGTGCCAGCTCACCACCGTCGTCGGGGAACGAGCAGTACTTC. Its translation is CASSPPSSGNEQYF.

This clonotype showed up just a few times. The chain joins TRBV5-1 to TRBJ2-7; 8 nucleotides line up with TRBD1. With V trimmed by 5 bases and J by 2 bases, 9 bases remained unmatched. The germline V gene has CDR1 SGHRS and CDR2 YFSETQ. The CDR3 length is 15 residues. CDR3 in amino acids: CASSERQGHTYEQYF. The CDR3 nucleotides are TGCGCCAGCAGTGAGAGACAGGGGCATACCTACGAGCAGTACTTC.

Worth noting for this clonotype: A much larger clone lies one base from this, so it may be a read error. The chain is built from TRBV6-2 or TRBV6-3 and TRBJ1-4; 7 positions match TRBD1. Trimming cost V 6 bases and J 2 bases; bases outside gene matches: 9. This CDR3 has 16 amino acids. Germline V gene data show CDR1 as MNHEY and CDR2 as SVGEGT. The CDR3 DNA reads as TGTGCCAGCAGCCAAATAGGGGGCATGACTAATGAAAAACTGTTTTTT. Its protein is CASSQIGGMTNEKLFF.

A word on this clonotype: A far larger clone is just one base off, so this is likely a read error. This chain uses TRBV7-8 with TRBJ1-4, with D perhaps TRBD1 (5 bases). Trimming removed 6 bases at V and 7 bases at J, with 18 bases between. The CDR3 totals 15 residues. Germline values: CDR1 SGHVS, CDR2 FQNEAQ. The CDR3 DNA reads TGTGCCAGCAGTGACTCGTTGGGGGTTGGTGAAAAACTGTTTTTT. As protein: CASSDSLGVGEKLFF.

The chain recombines TRBV6-5 with TRBJ2-3; 8 nucleotides line up with TRBD2. The CDR3 loop spans 17 amino acids. Germline CDR1 reads MNHEY; CDR2 reads SVGAGI. V was pared by 1 base and J by 5 bases, with 11 bases of the junction left unmatched. CDR3 DNA sequence: TGTGCCAGCAGTTACTTATCACTGACTAGCGCCGAAGATACGCAGTATTTT. It codes for CASSYLSLTSAEDTQYF.

There are many counts of this clonotype. The chain recombines TRBV7-2 with TRBJ1-2; possible D gene TRBD1, 6 bases. Germline V gives CDR1 SGHTA, CDR2 FQGNSA. Trimming removed 6 bases at V and 0 bases at J, with 11 bases between. The CDR3 is 14 amino acids. The CDR3 region is CASSWDTANYGYTF. The CDR3 region has the DNA TGTGCCAGCAGTTGGGACACAGCTAACTATGGCTACACCTTC.

This clonotype has only one observation. The V call is TRBV12-3 or TRBV12-4, the J call TRBJ1-1; D is unresolved. V was cut by 6 bases and J by 1 base, with 15 bases left in between. CDR3 length: 15 amino acids. CDR3: CASRTPMRENTEAFF. For the CDR3, the DNA is TGTGCCAGCAGGACTCCAATGCGGGAGAACACTGAAGCTTTCTTT.

This clonotype was observed many times. The chain is built from TRBV20-1 and TRBJ2-5; 7 bases match TRBD1. The CDR3 contains 14 residues. After removal of 1 base from V and 1 base from J, the junction contained 3 bases not matched to a gene. CDR1 DFQATT and CDR2 SNEGSKA come from the germline V gene (reference sequence). CDR3 in DNA: TGCAGTGCTAGAGGGGACAGACTCCAAGAGACCCAGTACTTC. Protein sequence: CSARGDRLQETQYF.

This clonotype occurred many times. CDR3 bases: TGTGCCAGCAGCCCGTCCTTAGCCAAAAACATTCAGTACTTC. Protein sequence: CASSPSLAKNIQYF. This sequence joins TRBV2 and TRBJ2-4; no clear D. CDR3 size: 14 residues. Trimming removed 6 bases from V and 0 bases from J, with 9 bases in between. In germline, CDR1 is SNHLY, CDR2 FYNNEI.

This clonotype was seen repeatedly, ten times or more. The chain is built from TRBV5-1 and TRBJ2-1, with TRBD2 identical over 8 bases. The CDR3 has 16 residues. Germline loops: CDR1 SGHRS, CDR2 YFSETQ. V trimming: 0 bases; J trimming: 4 bases; junction bases outside the gene matches: 6. The CDR3 spells CASSLAAGGGYNEQFF. CDR3 bases: TGCGCCAGCAGCTTGGCCGCGGGAGGCGGTTACAATGAGCAGTTCTTC.

This clonotype was detected ten times or more. The V gene is TRBV7-8, the J gene TRBJ1-2; 8 bases match TRBD1. Losses at the gene ends were 4 bases for V and 6 bases for J; bases not matched to a gene: 7. Germline CDR1 SGHVS, CDR2 FQNEAQ. This CDR3 is built from 14 residues. The DNA of the CDR3 is TGTGCCAGCAGCTCAACAGGGGGGATCGATGGCTACACCTTC. It yields the protein CASSSTGGIDGYTF.

The chain uses TRBV7-2 and TRBJ2-7; D may be TRBD1 or TRBD2 (5 bases each). The germline gives CDR1 SGHTA, CDR2 FQGNSA. Trimming removed 8 bases at V and 6 bases at J, with 20 bases between. The CDR3 covers 14 residues. This CDR3 is CASRLRMGVPEQYF. For the CDR3, the DNA is TGTGCCAGCCGGCTCAGGATGGGGGTCCCCGAGCAGTACTTC.

This clonotype has a count of ten or more. CDR3 bases: TGTGCCAGCAGCCAACGGACGGGGAGCTACACCTTC. Protein: CASSQRTGSYTF. The rearrangement links TRBV3-1 to TRBJ1-2; no reliable D call. CDR3 length equals 12 residues. The germline V and J ends were trimmed by 2 bases and 9 bases, with 10 bases remaining between them. Germline V gives CDR1 LGHDT, CDR2 YNNKEL (reference sequence).

This clonotype was recorded at least ten times. V and J are TRBV12-3 or TRBV12-4 and TRBJ2-1; 13 bases map to TRBD2. The CDR3 has 15 amino acids. Trimming removed 5 bases from V and 10 bases from J; junction bases left unmatched: 8. CDR3 DNA sequence: TGTGCCAGCAGTCCTCCGGGACTAGCGGGACGGGAGCAGTTCTTC. Translating it yields CASSPPGLAGREQFF.

This clonotype was observed many times. This sequence joins TRBV7-9 and TRBJ2-5; 8 bases align to TRBD1. CDR3 size: 16 residues. Germline CDR1 SEHNR, CDR2 FQNEAQ (reference sequence). The ends lost 1 base at V and 3 bases at J; junction bases unmatched: 7. The CDR3 DNA follows: TGTGCCAGCAGCTTAGAGGCCTGGACAGGGAAAGAGACCCAGTACTTC. Amino acid sequence: CASSLEAWTGKETQYF.

This clonotype has ten or more counts. The chain carries TRBV7-3 and TRBJ2-1; 8 positions agree with TRBD1. The V gene end was trimmed by 3 bases and the J gene end by 4 bases; junction bases not matched to a gene: 8. This CDR3 is 16 amino acids long. From germline, CDR1 is SGHTA and CDR2 FQGTGA. The DNA of the CDR3 is TGTGCCAGCAGCTTGCAAGGACAGGGAGGATACAATGAGCAGTTCTTC. This encodes CASSLQGQGGYNEQFF.

With regard to this clonotype: Being one base from a much bigger clone, this may be a read error. The chain has TRBV7-2 and TRBJ1-4, with D maybe TRBD1 (6 bases). V lost 0 bases and J lost 7, with 15 bases in between. In germline, CDR1 is SGHTA, CDR2 FQGNSA. The CDR3 is 16 residues long. This CDR3 reads CASSLATARGSEKLFF. CDR3 bases: TGTGCCAGCAGCTTAGCGACGGCAAGGGGGTCTGAAAAACTGTTTTTT.